This T cell receptor beta chain emerged from a study of CD8 T cells in ankylosing spondylitis. Findings of the study overall: Ankylosing spondylitis blood appeared to be characterized by a TCR beta motif of roughly eight highly homologous variants. The authors reported significant enrichment of disease-linked clones in matched ankylosing spondylitis synovial fluid.

As the method for making TCR beta libraries, quantitative 5'-RACE with molecular barcodes was used. TCRdb fed the 5' RACE reads into MiXCR, producing one record per CDR3 protein. The table records some 30,000 distinct CDR3 sequences, 12% to 15% of them present only once. Trimming stripped 1 base from V and 6 bases from J, with 8 bases between. In germline, CDR1 is SGHRS, CDR2 YFSETQ. The CDR3 has 13 amino acids. To note about this clonotype: Its antigen remains unidentified.

The specimen was blood. The TCR comes from a male donor with ankylosing spondylitis or in good health (not recorded which). V gene TRBV5-1 combines with J gene TRBJ2-1; D uncertain. CDR3 coding DNA: TGCGCCAGCAGCTTGCTCGGGCCCAATGAGCAGTTCTTC. It is translated as CASSLLGPNEQFF.